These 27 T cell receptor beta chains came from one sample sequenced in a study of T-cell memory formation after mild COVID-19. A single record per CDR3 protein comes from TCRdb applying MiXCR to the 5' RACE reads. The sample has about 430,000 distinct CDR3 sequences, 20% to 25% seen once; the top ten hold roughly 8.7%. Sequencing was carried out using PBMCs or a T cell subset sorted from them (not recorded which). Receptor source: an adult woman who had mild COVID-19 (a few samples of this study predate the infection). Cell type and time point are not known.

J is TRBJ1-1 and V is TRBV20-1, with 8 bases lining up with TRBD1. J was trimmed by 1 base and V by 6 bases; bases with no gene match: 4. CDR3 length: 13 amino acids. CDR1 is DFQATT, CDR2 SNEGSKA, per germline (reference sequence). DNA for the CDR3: TGCAGTGCCTTGACAGGGGCGAACACTGAAGCTTTCTTT. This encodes CSALTGANTEAFF.

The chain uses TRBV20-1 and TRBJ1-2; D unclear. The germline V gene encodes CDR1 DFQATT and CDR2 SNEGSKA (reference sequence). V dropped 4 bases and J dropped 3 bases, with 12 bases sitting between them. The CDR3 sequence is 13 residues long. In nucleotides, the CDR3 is TGCAGTGCTATCGCGATTATGGACTATGGCTACACCTTC. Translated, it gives CSAIAIMDYGYTF.

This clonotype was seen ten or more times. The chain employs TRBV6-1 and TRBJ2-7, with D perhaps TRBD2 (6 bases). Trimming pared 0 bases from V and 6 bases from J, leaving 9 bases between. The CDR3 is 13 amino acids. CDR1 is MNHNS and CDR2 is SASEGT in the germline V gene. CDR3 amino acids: CASSEAWGGEQYF. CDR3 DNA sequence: TGTGCCAGCAGTGAAGCCTGGGGAGGCGAGCAGTACTTC.

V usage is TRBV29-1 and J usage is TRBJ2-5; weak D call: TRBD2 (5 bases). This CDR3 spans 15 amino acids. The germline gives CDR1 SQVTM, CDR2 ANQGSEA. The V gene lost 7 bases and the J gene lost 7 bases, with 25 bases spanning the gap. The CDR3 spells CSALNRAPTGGTQYF. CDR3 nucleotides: TGCAGCGCCCTAAACCGGGCCCCAACCGGAGGGACCCAGTACTTC.

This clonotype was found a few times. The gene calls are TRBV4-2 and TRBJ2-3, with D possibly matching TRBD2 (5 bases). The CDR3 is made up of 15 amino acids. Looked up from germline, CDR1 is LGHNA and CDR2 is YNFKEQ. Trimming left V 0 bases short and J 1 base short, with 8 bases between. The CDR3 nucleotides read TGTGCCAGCAGCCAAGATTTGCGGGGCACAGATACGCAGTATTTT. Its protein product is CASSQDLRGTDTQYF.

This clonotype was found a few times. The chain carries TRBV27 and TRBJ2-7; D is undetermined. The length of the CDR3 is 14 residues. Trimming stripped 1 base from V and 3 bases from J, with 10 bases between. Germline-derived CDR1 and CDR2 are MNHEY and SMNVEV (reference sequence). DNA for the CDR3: TGTGCCAGCAGTTTATTCAGAAGAAGCTACGAGCAGTACTTC. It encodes CASSLFRRSYEQYF.

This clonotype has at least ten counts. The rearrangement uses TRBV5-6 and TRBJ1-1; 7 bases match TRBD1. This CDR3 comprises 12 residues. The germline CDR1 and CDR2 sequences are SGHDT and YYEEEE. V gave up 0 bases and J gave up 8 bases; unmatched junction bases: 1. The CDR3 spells CASSLVRGEAFF. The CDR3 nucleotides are TGTGCCAGCAGCTTGGTCAGGGGGGAAGCTTTCTTT.

CDR3 DNA: TGTGCCAGCAGCTCCCTCGGCCGAAACTATGGCTACACCTTC. This gives the protein CASSSLGRNYGYTF. V gene TRBV13 combines with J gene TRBJ1-2; no clear D. Deletions cut 4 bases from V and 2 bases from J, with 11 bases between. Germline CDR1 reads PRHDT; CDR2 reads FYEKMQ (reference sequence). The CDR3 sequence is 14 residues long.

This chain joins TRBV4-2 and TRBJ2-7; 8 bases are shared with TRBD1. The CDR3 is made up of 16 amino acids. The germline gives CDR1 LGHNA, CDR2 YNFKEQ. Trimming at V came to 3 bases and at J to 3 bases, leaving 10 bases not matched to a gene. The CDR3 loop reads CASSHGQGPILYEQYF. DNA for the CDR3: TGTGCCAGCAGCCACGGACAGGGCCCGATCCTCTACGAGCAGTACTTC.

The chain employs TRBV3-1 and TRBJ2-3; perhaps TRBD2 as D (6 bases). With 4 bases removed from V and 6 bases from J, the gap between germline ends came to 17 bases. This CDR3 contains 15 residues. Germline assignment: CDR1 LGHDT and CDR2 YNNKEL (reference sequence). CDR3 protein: CASSRGVLARDTQYF. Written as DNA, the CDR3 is TGTGCCAGCAGCCGTGGAGTACTAGCACGTGATACGCAGTATTTT.

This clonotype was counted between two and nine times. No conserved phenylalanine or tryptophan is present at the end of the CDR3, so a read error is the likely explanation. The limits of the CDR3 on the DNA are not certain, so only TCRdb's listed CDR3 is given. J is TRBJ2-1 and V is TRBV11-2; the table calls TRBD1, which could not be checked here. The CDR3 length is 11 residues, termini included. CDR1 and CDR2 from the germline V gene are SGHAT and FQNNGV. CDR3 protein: CASSPGTAPFL.

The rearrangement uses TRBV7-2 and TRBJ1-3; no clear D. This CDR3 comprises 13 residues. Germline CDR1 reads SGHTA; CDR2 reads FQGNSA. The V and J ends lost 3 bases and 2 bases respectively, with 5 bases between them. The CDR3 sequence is CASSLLTGNTIYF. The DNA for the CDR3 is TGTGCCAGCAGCTTGCTAACTGGAAACACCATATATTTT. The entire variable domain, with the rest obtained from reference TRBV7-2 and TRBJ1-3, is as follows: GAGVSQSPSNKVTEKGKDVELRCDPISGHTALYWYRQSLGQGLEFLIYFQGNSAPDKSGLPSDRFSAERTGGSVSTLTIQRTQQEDSAVYLCASSLLTGNTIYFGEGSWLTVV.

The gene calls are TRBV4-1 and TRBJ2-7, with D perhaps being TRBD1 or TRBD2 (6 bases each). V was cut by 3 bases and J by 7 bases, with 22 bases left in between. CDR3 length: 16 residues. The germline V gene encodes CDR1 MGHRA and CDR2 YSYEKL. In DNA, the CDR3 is TGCGCCAGCAGCCACCCCGCCCGGGACCGGGGGCTGGAGCAGTACTTC. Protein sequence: CASSHPARDRGLEQYF.

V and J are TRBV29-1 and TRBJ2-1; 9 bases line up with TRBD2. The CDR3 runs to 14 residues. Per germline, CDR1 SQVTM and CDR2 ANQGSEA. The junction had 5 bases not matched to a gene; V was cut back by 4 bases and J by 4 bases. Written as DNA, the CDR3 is TGCAGCGTTGGTTTCGCGGGGGGGTACAATGAGCAGTTCTTC. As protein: CSVGFAGGYNEQFF.

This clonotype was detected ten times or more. CDR3 sequence reads: CASSYSTRLAGASTDTQYF. As DNA, the CDR3 is TGTGCCAGCAGTTACTCGACGCGGCTAGCGGGAGCCAGCACAGATACGCAGTATTTT. V gene TRBV6-2 or TRBV6-3 combines with J gene TRBJ2-3; TRBD2 matches at 10 bases. This CDR3 region has 19 residues. J gave up 0 bases and V 0 bases, and 9 bases lay outside the gene matches. CDR1 is MNHEY, CDR2 SVGEGT, per germline.

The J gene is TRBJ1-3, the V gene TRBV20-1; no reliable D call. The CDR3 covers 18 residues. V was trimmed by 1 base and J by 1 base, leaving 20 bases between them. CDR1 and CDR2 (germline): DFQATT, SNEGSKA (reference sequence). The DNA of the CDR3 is TGCAGTGCTAGAGGGTTGAGGAGCAGCAAAACTTCTGGAAACACCATATATTTT. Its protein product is CSARGLRSSKTSGNTIYF.

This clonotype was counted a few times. CDR3 loop: CAWGGVVYTGELFF. CDR3 DNA: TGTGCCTGGGGCGGCGTGGTGTATACCGGGGAGCTGTTTTTT. The chain carries TRBV30 and TRBJ2-2; D uncertain. Germline V CDR1 and CDR2: GTSNPN, SVGIG (reference sequence). V lost 5 bases to trimming and J lost 5 bases, with 15 bases between them. The CDR3 spans 14 residues.

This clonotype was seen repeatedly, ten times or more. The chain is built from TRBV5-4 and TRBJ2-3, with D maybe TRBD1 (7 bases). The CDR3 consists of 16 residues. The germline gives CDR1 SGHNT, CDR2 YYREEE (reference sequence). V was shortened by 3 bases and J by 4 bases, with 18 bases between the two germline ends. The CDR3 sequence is CASSSLGGGTPDTQYF. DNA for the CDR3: TGTGCCAGCAGCTCGCTAGGAGGGGGCACGCCAGATACGCAGTATTTT.

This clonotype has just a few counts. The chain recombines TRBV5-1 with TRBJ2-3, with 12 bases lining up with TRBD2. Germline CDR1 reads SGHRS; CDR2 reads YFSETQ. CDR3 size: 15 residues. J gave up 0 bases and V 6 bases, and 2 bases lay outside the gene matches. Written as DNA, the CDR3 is TGCGCCAGCAAGGGACTAGCGGGCAGCACAGATACGCAGTATTTT. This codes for CASKGLAGSTDTQYF.

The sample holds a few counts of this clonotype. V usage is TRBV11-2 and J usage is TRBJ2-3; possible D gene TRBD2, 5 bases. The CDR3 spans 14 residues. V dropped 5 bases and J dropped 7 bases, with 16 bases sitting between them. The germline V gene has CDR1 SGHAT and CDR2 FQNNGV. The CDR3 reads CASSPGSLNYTQYF. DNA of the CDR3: TGTGCCAGCAGCCCGGGGTCCCTAAACTATACGCAGTATTTT.

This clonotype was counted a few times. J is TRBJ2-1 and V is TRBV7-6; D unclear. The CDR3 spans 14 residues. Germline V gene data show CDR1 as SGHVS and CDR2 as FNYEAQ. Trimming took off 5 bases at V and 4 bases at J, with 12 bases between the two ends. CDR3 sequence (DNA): TGTGCCAGCAGCCACCCGTACAGATACAATGAGCAGTTCTTC. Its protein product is CASSHPYRYNEQFF.

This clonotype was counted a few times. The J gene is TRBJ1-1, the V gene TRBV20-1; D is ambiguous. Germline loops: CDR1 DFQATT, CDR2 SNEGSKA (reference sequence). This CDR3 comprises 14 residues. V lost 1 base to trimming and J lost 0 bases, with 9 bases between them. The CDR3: CSARAPSLNTEAFF. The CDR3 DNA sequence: TGCAGTGCTAGAGCGCCAAGCCTGAACACTGAAGCTTTCTTT.

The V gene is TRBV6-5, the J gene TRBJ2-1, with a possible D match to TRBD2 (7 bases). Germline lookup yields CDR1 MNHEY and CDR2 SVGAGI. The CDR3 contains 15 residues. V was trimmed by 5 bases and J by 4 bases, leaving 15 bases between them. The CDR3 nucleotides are TGTGCCAGCAGTAGGGGGGACTACCTGTACAATGAGCAGTTCTTC. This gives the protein CASSRGDYLYNEQFF.

Written as DNA, the CDR3 is TGTGCCAGCAGTCCCTTTGAGGGCCTCCCCTCCTACGAGCAGTACTTC. This codes for CASSPFEGLPSYEQYF. The rearrangement links TRBV27 to TRBJ2-7, with D perhaps matching TRBD2 (5 bases). The CDR3 extends over 16 amino acids. V lost 5 bases to trimming and J lost 0 bases, with 17 bases between them. Germline lookup yields CDR1 MNHEY and CDR2 SMNVEV (reference sequence).

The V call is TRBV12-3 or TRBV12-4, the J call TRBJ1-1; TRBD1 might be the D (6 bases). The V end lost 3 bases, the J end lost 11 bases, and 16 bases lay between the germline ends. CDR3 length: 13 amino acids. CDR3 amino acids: CASSLGQGIRAFF. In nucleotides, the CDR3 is TGTGCCAGCAGTTTGGGGCAGGGGATTCGGGCTTTCTTT.

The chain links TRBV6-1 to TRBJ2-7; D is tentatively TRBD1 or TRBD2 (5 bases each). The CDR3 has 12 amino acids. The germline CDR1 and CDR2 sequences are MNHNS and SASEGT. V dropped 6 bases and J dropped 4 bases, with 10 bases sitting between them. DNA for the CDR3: TGTGCCAGCAGGCCGGGACCTTACGAGCAGTACTTC. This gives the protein CASRPGPYEQYF.

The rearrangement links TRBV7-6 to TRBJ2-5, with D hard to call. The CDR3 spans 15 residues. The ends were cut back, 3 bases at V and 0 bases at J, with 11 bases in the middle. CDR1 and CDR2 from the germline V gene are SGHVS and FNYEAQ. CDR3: CASSFRTEYQETQYF. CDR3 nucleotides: TGTGCCAGCAGCTTTCGAACAGAGTACCAAGAGACCCAGTACTTC.